Given below is one T cell receptor (beta chain) in context. Together with a sample-barcoded 5' primer, a J-beta primer mix was included in a second PCR lasting roughly 6 to 12 cycles. Tags on each cDNA molecule came from a template-switch adaptor with 12 random nucleotides. TCRdb redid the calling of the 5' RACE reads with MiXCR, one entry per CDR3 protein. Among fewer than 2,000,000 distinct CDR3 sequences, about two fifths were seen once, and the ten largest hold 20% to 25%. The source of the sample is a study of blood T cells in healthy people across ages. The receptor was derived from a human donor in good health. The sample was blood.

The CDR3 region is CAVGTASYEQYF. In DNA form, the CDR3 reads TGTGCGGTAGGGACAGCTTCCTACGAGCAGTACTTC. V gene TRBV6-2 or TRBV6-3 combines with J gene TRBJ2-7, with 7 bases that match TRBD1. The length of the CDR3 is 12 residues. Per the germline V gene, CDR1 is MNHEY and CDR2 is SVGEGT.